Listed here is a single T cell receptor (beta chain). The target antigen is unknown. This sample stems from a study of T cells in localized non-small cell lung cancer. Study conclusions and caveats: Among the top 100 tumor clones, a median about 59 appeared in adjacent lung. Peak T cell clonality was found in uninvolved adjacent lung, exceeding tumor. With higher T cell density in blood came longer overall survival.

Clones were read by immunoSEQ multiplex PCR, and TCRdb kept only the in-frame ones, dropping some. The data contain tens of thousands of clones, approximately 87% of them singletons. The clonotype originates from a woman aged 40 to 75 with stage I lung adenocarcinoma. The starting material was peripheral blood, obtained before any cancer treatment.

The DNA for the CDR3 is TGCGCCAGCAGCCAAGGCGTCGGAATTAATTCACCCCTCCACTTT. Translating gives CASSQGVGINSPLHF. The chain is built from TRBV4-3 and TRBJ1-6; D gene ambiguous. Germline CDR1 reads LGHNA; CDR2 reads YSLEER. This CDR3 is built from 15 residues. The germline V and J ends were trimmed by 1 base and 6 bases, with 10 bases remaining between them.